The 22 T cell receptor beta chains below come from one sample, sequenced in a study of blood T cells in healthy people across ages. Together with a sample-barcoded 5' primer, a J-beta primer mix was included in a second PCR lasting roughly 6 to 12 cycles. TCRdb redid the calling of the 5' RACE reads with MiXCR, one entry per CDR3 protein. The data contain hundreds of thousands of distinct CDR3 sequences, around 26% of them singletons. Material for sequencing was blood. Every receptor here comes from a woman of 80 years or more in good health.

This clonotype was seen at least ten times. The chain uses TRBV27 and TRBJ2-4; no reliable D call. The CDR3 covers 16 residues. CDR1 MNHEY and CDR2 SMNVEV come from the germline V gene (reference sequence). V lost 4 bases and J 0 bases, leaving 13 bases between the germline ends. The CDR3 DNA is TGTGCCAGCAGTTCCCCCTCTCTTGGAGCCAAAAACATTCAGTACTTC. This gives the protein CASSSPSLGAKNIQYF.

In DNA form, the CDR3 reads TGTGCCAGCACTCAAGGGAGGTCTGGGGCCAACGTCCTGACTTTC. Its protein is CASTQGRSGANVLTF. J is TRBJ2-6 and V is TRBV7-2; D perhaps matches TRBD2 (6 bases). Germline V gene lookup returns CDR1 SGHTA and CDR2 FQGNSA. With 7 bases removed from V and 1 base from J, the gap between germline ends came to 11 bases. The CDR3 sequence is 15 residues long.

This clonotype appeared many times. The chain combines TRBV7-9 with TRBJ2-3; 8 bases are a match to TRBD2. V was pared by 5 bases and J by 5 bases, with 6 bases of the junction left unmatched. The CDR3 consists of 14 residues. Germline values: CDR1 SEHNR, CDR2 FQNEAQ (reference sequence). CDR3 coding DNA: TGTGCCAGCAGCCAGGGACTAGAAATAGATACGCAGTATTTT. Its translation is CASSQGLEIDTQYF.

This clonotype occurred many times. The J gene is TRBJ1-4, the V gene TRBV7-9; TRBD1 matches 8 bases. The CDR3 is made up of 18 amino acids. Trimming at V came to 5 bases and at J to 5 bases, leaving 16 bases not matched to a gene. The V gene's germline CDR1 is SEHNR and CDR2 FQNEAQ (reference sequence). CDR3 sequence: CASSVGSYSRQGNEKLFF. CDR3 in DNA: TGTGCCAGCAGCGTGGGCTCGTACTCCCGACAGGGGAATGAAAAACTGTTTTTT. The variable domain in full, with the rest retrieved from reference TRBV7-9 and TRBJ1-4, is DTGVSQNPRHKITKRGQNVTFRCDPISEHNRLYWYRQTLGQGPEFLTYFQNEAQLEKSRLLSDRFSAERPKGSFSTLEIQRTEQGDSAMYLCASSVGSYSRQGNEKLFFGSGTQLSVL.

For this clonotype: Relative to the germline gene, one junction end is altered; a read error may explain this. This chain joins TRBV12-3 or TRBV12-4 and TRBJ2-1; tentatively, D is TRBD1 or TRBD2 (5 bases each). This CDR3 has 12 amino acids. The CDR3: CASSRGANEQYF. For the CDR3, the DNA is TGTGCCAGCAGTAGGGGAGCCAATGAGCAGTATTTC.

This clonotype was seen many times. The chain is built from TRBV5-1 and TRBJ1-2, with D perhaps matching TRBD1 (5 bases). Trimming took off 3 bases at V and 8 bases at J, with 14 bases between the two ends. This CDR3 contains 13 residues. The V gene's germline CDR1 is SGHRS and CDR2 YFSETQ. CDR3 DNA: TGCGCCAGCAGCTGGGGGGATGAAGGAGGCTACACCTTC. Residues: CASSWGDEGGYTF.

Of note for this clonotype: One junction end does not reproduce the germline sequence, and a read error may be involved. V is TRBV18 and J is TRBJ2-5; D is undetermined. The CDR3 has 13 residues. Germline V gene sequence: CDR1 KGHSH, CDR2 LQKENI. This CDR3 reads CASSPLSQEAQYF. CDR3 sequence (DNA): TGTGCCAGCTCACCCCTATCCCAAGAGGCCCAGTACTTC.

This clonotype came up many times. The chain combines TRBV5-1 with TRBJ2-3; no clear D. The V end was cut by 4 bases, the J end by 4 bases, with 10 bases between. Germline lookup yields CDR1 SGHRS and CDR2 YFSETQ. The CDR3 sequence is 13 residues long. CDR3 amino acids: CASSLGPSDTQYF. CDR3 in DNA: TGCGCCAGCAGCCTTGGACCCTCAGATACGCAGTATTTT.

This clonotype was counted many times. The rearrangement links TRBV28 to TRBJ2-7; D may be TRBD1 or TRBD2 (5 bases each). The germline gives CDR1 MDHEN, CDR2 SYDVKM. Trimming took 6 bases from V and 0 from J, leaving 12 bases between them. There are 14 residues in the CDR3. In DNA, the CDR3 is TGTGCCAGCAGGCCCGGGACGCCCTCCTACGAGCAGTACTTC. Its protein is CASRPGTPSYEQYF.

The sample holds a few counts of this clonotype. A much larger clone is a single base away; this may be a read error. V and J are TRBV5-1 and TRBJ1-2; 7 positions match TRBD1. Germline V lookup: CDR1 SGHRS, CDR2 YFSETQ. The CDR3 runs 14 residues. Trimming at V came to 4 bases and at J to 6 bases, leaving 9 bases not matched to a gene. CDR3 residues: CASSTGQTTNGYTF. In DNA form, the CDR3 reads TGCGCCAGCAGCACGGGACAGACAACCAATGGCTACACCTTC. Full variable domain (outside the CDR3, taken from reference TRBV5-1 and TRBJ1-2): KAGVTQTPRYLIKTRGQQVTLSCSPISGHRSVSWYQQTPGQGLQFLFEYFSETQRNKGNFPGRFSGRQFSNSRSEMNVSTLELGDSALYLCASSTGQTTNGYTFGSGTRLTVV.

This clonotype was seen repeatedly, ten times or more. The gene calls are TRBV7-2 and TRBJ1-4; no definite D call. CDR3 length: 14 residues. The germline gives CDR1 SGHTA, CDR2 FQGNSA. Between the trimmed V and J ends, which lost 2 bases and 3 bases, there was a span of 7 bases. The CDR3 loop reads CASSLHGANEKLFF. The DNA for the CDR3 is TGTGCCAGCAGCTTACACGGGGCTAATGAAAAACTGTTTTTT.

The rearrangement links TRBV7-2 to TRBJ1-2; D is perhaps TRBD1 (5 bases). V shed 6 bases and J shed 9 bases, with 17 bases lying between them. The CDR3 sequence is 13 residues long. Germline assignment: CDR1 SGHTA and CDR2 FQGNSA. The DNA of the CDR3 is TGTGCCAGCAGTTCCACAGCCCAGGGTAGCTACACCTTC. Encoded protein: CASSSTAQGSYTF.

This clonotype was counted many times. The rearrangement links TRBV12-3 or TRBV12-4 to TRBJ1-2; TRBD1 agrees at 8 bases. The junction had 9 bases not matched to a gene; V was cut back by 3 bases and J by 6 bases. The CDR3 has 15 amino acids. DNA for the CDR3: TGTGCCAGCAGTTTGCAGGGGGCGAGTTTAGATGGCTACACCTTC. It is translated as CASSLQGASLDGYTF.

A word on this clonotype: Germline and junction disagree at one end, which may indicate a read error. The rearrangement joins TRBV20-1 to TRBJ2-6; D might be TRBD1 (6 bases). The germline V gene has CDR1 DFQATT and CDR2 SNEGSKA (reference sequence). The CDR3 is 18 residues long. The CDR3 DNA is TGCAGTGCTAGAGATCATAGGCAGGGGCCCTCTGGGACCAACGTCCTGACTTTC. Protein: CSARDHRQGPSGTNVLTF.

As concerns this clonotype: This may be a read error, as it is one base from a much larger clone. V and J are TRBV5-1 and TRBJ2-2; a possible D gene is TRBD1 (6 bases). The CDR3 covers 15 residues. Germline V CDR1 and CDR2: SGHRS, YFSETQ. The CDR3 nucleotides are TGCGCCAGCAGCTTGGAAGGGGGTTTGGCCGGGGAGCGGTTTTTT. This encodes CASSLEGGLAGERFF.

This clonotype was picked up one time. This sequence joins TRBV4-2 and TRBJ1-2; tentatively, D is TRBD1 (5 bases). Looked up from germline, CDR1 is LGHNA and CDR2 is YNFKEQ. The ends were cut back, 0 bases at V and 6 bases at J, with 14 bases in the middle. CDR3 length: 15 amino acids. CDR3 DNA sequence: TGTGCCAGCAGCCAAGATGAGTGGGGCCGAAATGGCTACACCTTC. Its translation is CASSQDEWGRNGYTF.

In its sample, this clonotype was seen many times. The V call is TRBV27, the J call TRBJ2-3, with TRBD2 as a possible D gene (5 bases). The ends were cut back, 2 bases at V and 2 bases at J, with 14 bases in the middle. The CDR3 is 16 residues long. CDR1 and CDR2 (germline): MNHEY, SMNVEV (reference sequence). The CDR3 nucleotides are TGTGCCAGCAGTTTAGTGGGGTCCCTAGCCACAGATACGCAGTATTTT. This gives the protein CASSLVGSLATDTQYF.

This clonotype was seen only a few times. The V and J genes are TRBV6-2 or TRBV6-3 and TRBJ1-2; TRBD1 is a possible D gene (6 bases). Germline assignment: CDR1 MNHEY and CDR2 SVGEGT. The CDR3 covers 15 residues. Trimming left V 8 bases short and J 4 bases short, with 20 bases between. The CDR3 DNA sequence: TGTGCCAGCTTCAGGCAACAGGGTGCGTCCTATGGCTACACCTTC. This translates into CASFRQQGASYGYTF.

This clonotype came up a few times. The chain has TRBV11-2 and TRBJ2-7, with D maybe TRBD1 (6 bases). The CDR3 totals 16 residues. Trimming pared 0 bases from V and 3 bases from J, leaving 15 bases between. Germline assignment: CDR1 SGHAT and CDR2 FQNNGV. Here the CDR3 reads CASSLEQGQCGYEQYF. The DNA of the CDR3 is TGTGCCAGCAGCTTAGAGCAGGGGCAATGTGGCTACGAGCAGTACTTC.

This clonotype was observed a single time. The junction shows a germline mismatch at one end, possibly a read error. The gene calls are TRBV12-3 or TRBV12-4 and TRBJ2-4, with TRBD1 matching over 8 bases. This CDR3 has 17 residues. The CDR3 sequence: CASGLGIGRGPKNIQYF. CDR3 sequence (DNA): TGTGCCAGCGGTTTAGGCATCGGCAGGGGGCCCAAAAACATTCAGTACTTC.

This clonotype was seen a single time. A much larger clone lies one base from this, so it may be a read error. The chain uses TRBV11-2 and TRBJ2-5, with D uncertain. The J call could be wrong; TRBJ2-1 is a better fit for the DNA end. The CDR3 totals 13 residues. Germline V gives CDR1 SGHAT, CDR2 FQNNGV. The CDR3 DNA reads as TGTGCCAGCACCCGCGGCAGCCAAGAGACCCAGTTCTTC. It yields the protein CASTRGSQETQFF.

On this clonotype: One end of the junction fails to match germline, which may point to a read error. Here the CDR3 DNA reads TGTGCCCGGAGTGTAGGCAGGGGAGTACAGCCCCAGCATTTT. This codes for CARSVGRGVQPQHF. This rearrangement joins TRBV30 to TRBJ1-5; TRBD1 might be the D (6 bases). The CDR3 loop spans 14 amino acids. Germline V lookup: CDR1 GTSNPN, CDR2 SVGIG (reference sequence). Using reference TRBV30 and TRBJ1-5 for the parts outside the CDR3, the full variable domain is SQTIHQWPATLVQPVGSPLSLECTVEGTSNPNLYWYRQAAGRGLQLLFYSVGIGQISSEVPQNLSASRPQDRQFILSSKKLLLSDSGFYLCARSVGRGVQPQHFGDGTRLSIL.